This T cell receptor beta chain was retrieved from a study of T cell responses to AZD1222 COVID-19 vaccine. Across the whole study: Some second doses came at about 4 weeks and others at about 12 weeks; these were pooled. Findings of the study overall: The sample set comprised mostly white British donors with more females, and clonal diversity was possibly underestimated. Baseline serology detected seropositivity in only a handful of AZD1222 recipients.

This CDR3 is 15 amino acids long. Germline-derived CDR1 and CDR2 are SGHRS and YFSETQ. Trimming took off 0 bases at V and 5 bases at J, with 14 bases between the two ends. With regard to this clone: Its specificity is unknown.

Profiling relied on immunoSEQ multiplex PCR, and the TCRdb table lists in-frame clones only, not all of them. The sample has roughly 150,000 clones, almost 95% seen once; the top ten hold approximately 2.3%. The genes are TRBV5-1 and TRBJ1-1; possible D gene TRBD1, 6 bases. The TCR comes from an adult in good health. Sample: peripheral blood, taken on day 0 of AZD1222 vaccination. DNA for the CDR3: TGCGCCAGCAGCTTGGTCGGCACGCAGGGGACTGAAGCTTTCTTT. Residues: CASSLVGTQGTEAFF.